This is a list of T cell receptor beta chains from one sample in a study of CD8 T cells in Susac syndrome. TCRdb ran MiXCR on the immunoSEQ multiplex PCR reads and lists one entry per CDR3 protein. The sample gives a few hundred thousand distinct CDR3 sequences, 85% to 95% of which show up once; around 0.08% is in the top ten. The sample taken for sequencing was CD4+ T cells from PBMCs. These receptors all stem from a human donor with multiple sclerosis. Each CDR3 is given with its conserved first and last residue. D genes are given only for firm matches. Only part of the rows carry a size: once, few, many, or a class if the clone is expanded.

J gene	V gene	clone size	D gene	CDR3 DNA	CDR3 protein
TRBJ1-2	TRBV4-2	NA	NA	TGTGCCAGCAGCCAATGGACTAATAACTATGGCTACACCTTC	CASSQWTNNYGYTF
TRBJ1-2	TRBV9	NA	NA	TGTGCCAGCAGCGTAGAGGGACGAGGCTACACCTTC	CASSVEGRGYTF
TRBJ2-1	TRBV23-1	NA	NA	TGCGCCAGCAGTCAATATACCGGGGGCGCCTACAATGAGCAGTTCTTC	CASSQYTGGAYNEQFF
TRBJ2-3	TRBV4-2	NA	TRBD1	TGTGCCAGCAGCTCAGAGGGGGCGTCCCACCGCACAGATACGCAGTATTTT	CASSSEGASHRTDTQYF
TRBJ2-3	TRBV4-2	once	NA	TGTGCCAGCAGCCCCGGGGACTCGGCACGAGATACGCAGTATTTT	CASSPGDSARDTQYF
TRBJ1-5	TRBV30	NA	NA	TGTGCCTGGAGTGTAGTTACAGGGTCTACGCCCCAGCATTTT	CAWSVVTGSTPQHF
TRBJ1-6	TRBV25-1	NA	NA	TGTGCCAGCAGTCGGGGGGTAACGGAGAATTCACCCCTCCACTTT	CASSRGVTENSPLHF
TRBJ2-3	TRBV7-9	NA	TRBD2	TGTGCCAGCAGCGCGGGACTAGCGGGGGGGTCAGATACGCAGTATTTT	CASSAGLAGGSDTQYF
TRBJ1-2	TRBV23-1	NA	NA	TGCGCCTTGGGAGCTAACTATGGCTACACCTTC	CALGANYGYTF
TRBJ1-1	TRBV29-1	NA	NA	TGCAGCGTTAAACGGGGACGCACTGAAGCTTTCTTT	CSVKRGRTEAFF
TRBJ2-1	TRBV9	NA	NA	TGTGCCAGCAGCGTAGCGGCAAGCTCCTACAATGAGCAGTTCTTC	CASSVAASSYNEQFF
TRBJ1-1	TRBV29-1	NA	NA	TGCAGCGTCGGACAATTCGGCACTGAAGCTTTCTTT	CSVGQFGTEAFF
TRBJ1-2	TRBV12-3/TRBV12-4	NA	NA	TGTGCCAGCAGTTTGACGGCCTATGGCTACACCTTC	CASSLTAYGYTF
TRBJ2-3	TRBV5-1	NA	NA	TGCGCCAGCAGCTTGGGGTCGGGGGCAGATACGCAGTATTTT	CASSLGSGADTQYF
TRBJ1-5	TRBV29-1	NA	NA	TGCAGCGTCTATATACGGGAGGGAAGCAATCAGCCCCAGCATTTT	CSVYIREGSNQPQHF
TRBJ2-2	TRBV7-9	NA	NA	TGTGCCAGCAGCTTAGACGGGAACACCGGGGAGCTGTTTTTT	CASSLDGNTGELFF
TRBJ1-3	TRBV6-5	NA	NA	TGTGCCAGCAGTTACGCCTCGGCGGCACCAGGAAACACCATATATTTT	CASSYASAAPGNTIYF
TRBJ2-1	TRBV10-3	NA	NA	TGTGCCATCAGATCACAGGGTTTGGGGCCATACAATGAGCAGTTCTTC	CAIRSQGLGPYNEQFF
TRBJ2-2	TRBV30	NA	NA	TGTGGGAGTAGGCGGTTCGCAATGAACACCGGGGAGCTGTTTTTT	CGSRRFAMNTGELFF
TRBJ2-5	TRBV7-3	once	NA	TGTGCCAGCAGCGATGGGACGTCGGAGACCCAGTACTTC	CASSDGTSETQYF
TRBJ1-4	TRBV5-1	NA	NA	TGCGCCAGCAGCTTGAAAGCCACCACTAATGAAAAACTGTTTTTT	CASSLKATTNEKLFF
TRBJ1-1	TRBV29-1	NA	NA	TGCAGCGCAATACTTACAGGGAAGACTGAAGCTTTCTTT	CSAILTGKTEAFF
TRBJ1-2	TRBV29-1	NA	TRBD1	TGCAGCGTTCAGGACAGGGCACTCTATGGCTACACCTTC	CSVQDRALYGYTF
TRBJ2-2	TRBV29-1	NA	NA	TGCAGCGTTGGGCTGCCAGCCGGGGAGCTGTTTTTT	CSVGLPAGELFF
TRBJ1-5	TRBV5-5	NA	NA	TGCGCCAGCAGCTTGGAGGTTCCGGGGGCTCAGCCCCAGCATTTT	CASSLEVPGAQPQHF
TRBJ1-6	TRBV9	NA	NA	TGTGCCAGCAGCTACCGGGACAAGGGTAATTCACCCCTCCACTTT	CASSYRDKGNSPLHF